The subject of this entry is one TCR beta chain. It lacks a known antigen. One end of the junction is discordant with germline, which a read error may explain. This sample is part of a study of cytomegalovirus exposure and HLA in healthy donors (dated by TCRdb to 2017 to 2019). Context from the whole study: According to an earlier analysis of 550 to 750 of the donors, about 170 million T cells yielded over 90 million unique TCR beta sequences and more than 250 Gb of sequence data. An early release covering 550 to 650 HLA-typed donors comprised roughly 300 gigabases of sequencing data and around 86 million unique TCR sequences. Among the approximately 400 genotyped donors, around 81% belonged to the genetic ancestry cluster associated with self-reported Caucasian donors. The study aimed to test whether signatures of past pathogen exposure could be identified by cataloging public T cell receptors. The T cell repertoires of around 730 subjects were profiled by immunosequencing and related to cytomegalovirus serostatus. A separate validation cohort of some 130 different subjects was used in addition to the approximately 700-subject first cohort. The study combined high-throughput TCR immunosequencing, statistical association of individual TCRs with disease status, and machine learning to predict cytomegalovirus infection status. A later analysis re-analyzed previously published TCR beta repertoires from about 730 donors and added high-resolution HLA genotyping to study TCR occurrence patterns. Rather than drawing on any new phenotypic data, the later analysis identified candidate immune exposures from TCR beta sequences and the way those sequences occurred across donors. An earlier analysis of fewer than 700 of the donors applied high-throughput TCR beta sequencing to assess whether each TCR beta V gene segment acted as functional or pseudogenic. Alongside the repertoire data, information on donor age, sex, ethnicity and CMV serostatus was compiled. A later genetic analysis used genome-wide SNP genotypes for about three fifths of the 666 donors, treating that subset as a discovery cohort. Every repertoire in the discovery cohort had been generated on one and the same sequencing platform. Both class I and class II loci were covered by HLA typing, at four-digit resolution. Typing coverage varied by locus: roughly 629-630 donors for A, B, C, DRB1 and DQB1; 500 to 550 for DQA1; around 610 for DPA1; roughly 450 for DPB1. Roughly 5 DR-DQ haplotypes were treated as single units for association and clustering because of strong linkage in the cohort. Across some 400 genotyped donors of the cohort, an average of approximately 200,000 unique TCR beta nucleotide sequences per donor were sequenced, and approximately 19% of those sequences were non-productive. Points the paper makes about the study in general: Compared with equally common non-associated chains, HLA-associated TCR beta chains in a later analysis were more clonally expanded and had lower generation probabilities. A later genetic analysis associated a missense DCLRE1C variant with V-gene and J-gene trimming of TCR beta chains, and an independent cohort replicated the association. A cluster of highly shared sequence variants was judged likely to be a technical artifact of the sequencing pipeline. Cytomegalovirus status was reported to be diagnosed by the classifier with high specificity and sensitivity in both the original and validation cohorts. A further reported finding was that TCR beta sequences accurately predicted the HLA-A and HLA-B alleles for most subjects in the first cohort. The study gave a list of about 150 TCR beta chains associated with cytomegalovirus. In a later analysis, several top co-occurrence clusters were reported to appear linked to parvovirus B19, influenza, CMV and Epstein-Barr virus. In a later analysis, most CMV-associated TCR beta chains were found to appear HLA-restricted, with HLA associations seemingly driven largely by CMV exposure. A later analysis associated around 16,000 TCR beta sequences with specific HLA alleles at a false discovery rate of 0.05. In an earlier analysis of several hundred of the donors, most TCR beta V segments were observed in productive rearrangements about 90% or about 30% of the time, broadly matching IMGT annotations. Some 15 rarely observed V segments, including chromosome 9 orphons, were excluded from the earlier analysis of almost 600 of the donors because counts were too low. While some public TCRs were present in many individuals, most TCR sequences turned up only very rarely across donors. Sequencing depth was assumed to be roughly uniform across donors in the presence/absence analyses, though that assumption may not hold. The cohort was sequenced for TCR beta chains only, and without alpha or paired-chain data the features that could be detected were limited. The authors suggested that the approach could potentially be generalized to other disease states and immunological phenotypes. In a later analysis, TCR association rates were found to vary across HLA loci, with the most associated TCRs seen for DRB1 alleles and the fewest for HLA-C alleles. Because HLA typing was missing for some donors at each locus, association tests included only the typed subset. Strong co-occurrence of HLA alleles, especially DR and DQ, made assigning TCR associations to individual alleles difficult. Because the 87-base-pair reads could not distinguish some IMGT-functional V segments, including TRBV6-2 and TRBV6-3, those segments were excluded. In vitro tests confirmed that a few of the cytomegalovirus-associated TCR beta chains recognize cytomegalovirus antigens. CMV serostatus was the only immune exposure information available for the cohort. Linkage disequilibrium might explain the correlated functional status among segregating V segments, but an unknown experimental factor could not be excluded. In a later genetic analysis, fewer N-insertions in productive TCRs were reported among donors in an Asian-associated ancestry cluster than the 666-donor mean.

Libraries were made using the immunoSEQ multiplex PCR assay. For the multiplex PCR, a mixture combining 60 forward primers for TCR Vbeta segments and 13 reverse primers for TCR Jbeta segments was used. Amplification of the CDR3 region of rearranged TCR beta genes was performed with a multiplex PCR assay on genomic DNA. On the Illumina HiSeq System, the amplified TCR beta libraries were sequenced as 87-base-pair reads. As for the original processing: A later analysis tallied around 80 million unique TCR beta chains across the 666 repertoires, and around 10 million of those chains were shared by two or more donors. Raw reads were error-corrected and collapsed into unique sequences by a nearest-neighbor algorithm in which closely related sequences were merged to remove PCR and sequencing errors. V, D and J gene segments were assigned by aligning CDR3 sequences to IMGT reference sequences. Each retained sequence needed at least a six-nucleotide match to both a V gene segment and a J gene segment. A rearrangement was called productive if the CDR3 had no stop codons and remained in frame with V and J, and every other rearrangement was called non-productive. Following IMGT convention, CDR3 was defined as the stretch from the second conserved V-encoded cysteine up to the conserved J-encoded phenylalanine. The earlier analysis of around 640 of the donors excluded sequences that lacked an unambiguous match to a single V gene segment. An earlier analysis of fewer than 750 of the donors classified V segments as functional when productive rearrangements were above 56.7% and as segregating when the standard deviation between donors was above 5%. A statistical classification framework was built to diagnose cytomegalovirus status from the catalog of TCR beta chain sequences. In a later analysis, V and J genes were assigned by comparing TCR nucleotide sequences against IMGT/GENE-DB human TR gene sequences. In a later analysis, CDR3 sequences and most-parsimonious VDJ recombination scenarios were assigned using the TCRdist pipeline. In a later analysis, each TCR beta chain was defined by its CDR3 amino acid sequence together with its V-gene family, and reads lacking a unique V-gene family were excluded. In a later analysis, 450 to 600 highly shared, low-generation-probability nucleotide sequences were removed to address suspected cross-contamination and a sequencing artifact. A later analysis calculated a clonal expansion index for each public chain from normalized within-repertoire ranks of inferred template counts. A later analysis computed generation probabilities with a VDJ recombination model fitted to out-of-frame rearrangements, and checked the results against IGoR. In a later analysis, hypergeometric tests were used to score TCR-TCR, TCR-HLA and TCR-CMV co-occurrence, with a repertoire-size bias correction applied to TCR pairs. A later analysis estimated false discovery rates by permuting HLA or CMV assignments 20 times. In a later analysis, co-occurring TCRs were grouped with DBSCAN, and TCRdist sequence similarity was added when clustering was performed within HLA-allele-positive subsets. Co-occurrence clustering excluded repertoires with fewer than 30,000 or more than 120,000 public chains, plus five with anomalous nucleotide sharing. TCRdb took over this immuneACCESS table, retaining in-frame rearrangements with V and J assigned. Such tables are incomplete; in checked studies, under half of the missing clones stem from an unresolved V gene, and the remainder is unexplained. V and J calls plus clone size are reproduced from that table; the DNA served to infer D and trimming. This sample is represented by under 150,000 clones; approximately 80% of them were singletons. Approximately 8.3% of the sample comes from the top ten.

The germline V gene (reference sequence) specifies SSHAT as CDR1 and FNYEAQ as CDR2. The CDR3, from cysteine to phenylalanine, totals 15 residues. The entry retains the CDR3 DNA only, 45 bases that are in frame from base 1. The cohort comprised fewer than 700 healthy bone marrow donors. Cohort members were all nominally healthy when sampled, although unrecorded immune exposures were likely present. The donor was CMV seropositive and belonged to the group of more than 250 seropositive cohort members. Every donor gave a peripheral blood sample, and the peripheral blood mononuclear cells from that sample were used for TCR beta sequencing. The Qiagen DNeasy Blood Extraction Kit was used to extract genomic DNA from the blood cell samples.

This chain is built from TRBV7-7 and TRBJ2-1; the central 7 bases match TRBD2. Sample: PBMCs. This TCR was sampled from a woman aged 45-65 years in good health and CMV-seropositive. The base sequence is TGTGCTAGCAGCTCCGGGACTACTTCACGGAATGAGCAGTTCTTC. This is translated as CASSSGTTSRNEQFF.